There are a few counts of the clone carrying this TCR beta chain. TCRdb itself ran the RT-PCR reads through MiXCR, one entry per CDR3 protein. Of about 680,000 distinct CDR3 sequences listed, 12% to 15% are singletons. The CDR3 covers 14 residues. CDR1 is MNHEY, CDR2 SVGAGI, per germline. The J segment lost 7 bases and the V segment lost 2 bases, leaving 5 bases of the junction unmatched. The origin of this receptor is a female donor in good health, serving as a healthy control. Sequenced sample: memory CD4+ T cells from blood. The chain is built from TRBV6-5 and TRBJ2-7; 10 bases line up with TRBD1. Here the CDR3 reads CASSYGDRGGEQYF. The CDR3 bases are TGTGCCAGCAGTTACGGGGACAGGGGTGGAGAGCAGTACTTC.